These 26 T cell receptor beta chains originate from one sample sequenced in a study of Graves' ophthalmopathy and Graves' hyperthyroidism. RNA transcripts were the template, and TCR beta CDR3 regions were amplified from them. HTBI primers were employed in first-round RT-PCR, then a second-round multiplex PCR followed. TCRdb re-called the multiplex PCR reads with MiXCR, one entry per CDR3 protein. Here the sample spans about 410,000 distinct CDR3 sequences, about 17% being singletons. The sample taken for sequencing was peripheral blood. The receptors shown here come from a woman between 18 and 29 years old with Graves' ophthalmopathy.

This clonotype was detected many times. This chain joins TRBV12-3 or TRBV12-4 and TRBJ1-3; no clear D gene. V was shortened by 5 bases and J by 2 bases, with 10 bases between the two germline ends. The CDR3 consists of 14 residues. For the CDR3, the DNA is TGTGCCAGCAGTCCAGGTATCACTGGAAACACCATATATTTT. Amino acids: CASSPGITGNTIYF.

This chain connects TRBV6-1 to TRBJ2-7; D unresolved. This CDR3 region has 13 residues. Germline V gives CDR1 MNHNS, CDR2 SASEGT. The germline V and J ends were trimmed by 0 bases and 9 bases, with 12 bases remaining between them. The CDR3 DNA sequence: TGTGCCAGCAGTGAAGCGCTTGGGTTCGGGCAGTACTTC. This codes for CASSEALGFGQYF.

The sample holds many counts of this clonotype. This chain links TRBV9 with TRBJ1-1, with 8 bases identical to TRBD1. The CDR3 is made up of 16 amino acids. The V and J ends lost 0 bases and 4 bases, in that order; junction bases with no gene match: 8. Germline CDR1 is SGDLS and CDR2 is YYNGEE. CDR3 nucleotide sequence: TGTGCCAGCAGCGTAGTACCAGGGGGCTTGAGCACTGAAGCTTTCTTT. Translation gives CASSVVPGGLSTEAFF.

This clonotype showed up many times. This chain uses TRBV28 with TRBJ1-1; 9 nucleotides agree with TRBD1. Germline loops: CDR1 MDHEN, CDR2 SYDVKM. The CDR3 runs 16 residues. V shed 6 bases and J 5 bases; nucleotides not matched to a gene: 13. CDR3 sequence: CASSPTPGQGGTEAFF. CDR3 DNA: TGTGCCAGCAGCCCAACCCCGGGACAGGGTGGAACTGAAGCTTTCTTT.

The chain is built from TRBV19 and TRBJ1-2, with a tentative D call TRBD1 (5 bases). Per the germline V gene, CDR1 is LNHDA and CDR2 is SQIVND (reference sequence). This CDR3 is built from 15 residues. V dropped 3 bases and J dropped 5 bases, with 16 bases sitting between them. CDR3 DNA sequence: TGTGCCAGTAGTATCATGACCGGGACGGATTATGGCTACACCTTC. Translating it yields CASSIMTGTDYGYTF.

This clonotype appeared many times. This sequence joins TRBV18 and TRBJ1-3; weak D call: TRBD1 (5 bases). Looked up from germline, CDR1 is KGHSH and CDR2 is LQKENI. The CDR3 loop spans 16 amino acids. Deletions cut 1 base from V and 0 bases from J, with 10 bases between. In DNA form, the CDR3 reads TGTGCCAGCTCACCACAGAGACAGCGCTCTGGAAACACCATATATTTT. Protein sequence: CASSPQRQRSGNTIYF.

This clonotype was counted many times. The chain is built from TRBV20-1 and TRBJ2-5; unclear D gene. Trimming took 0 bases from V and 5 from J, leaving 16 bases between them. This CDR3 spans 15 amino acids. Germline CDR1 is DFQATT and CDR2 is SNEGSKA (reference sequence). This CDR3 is CSARDQGPNWETQYF. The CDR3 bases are TGCAGTGCTAGAGATCAAGGGCCCAACTGGGAGACCCAGTACTTC.

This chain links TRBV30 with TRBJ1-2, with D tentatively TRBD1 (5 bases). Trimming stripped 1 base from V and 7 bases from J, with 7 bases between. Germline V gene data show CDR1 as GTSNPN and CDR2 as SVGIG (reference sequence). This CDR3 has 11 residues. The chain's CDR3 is CAWSAGSGYTF. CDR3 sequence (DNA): TGTGCCTGGAGTGCAGGGTCTGGCTACACCTTC.

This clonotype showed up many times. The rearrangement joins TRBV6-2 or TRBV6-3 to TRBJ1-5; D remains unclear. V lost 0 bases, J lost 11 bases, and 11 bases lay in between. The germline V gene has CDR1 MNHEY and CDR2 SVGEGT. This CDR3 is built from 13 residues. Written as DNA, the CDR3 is TGTGCCAGCAGTTACTCCACTGGGATGGCCCAGCATTTT. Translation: CASSYSTGMAQHF.

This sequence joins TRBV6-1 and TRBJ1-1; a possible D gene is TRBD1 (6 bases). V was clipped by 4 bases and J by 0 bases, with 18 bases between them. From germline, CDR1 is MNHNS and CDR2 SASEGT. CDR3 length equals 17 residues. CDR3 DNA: TGTGCCAGCAGTGGTTATAACAGGGTAGGGATGAACACTGAAGCTTTCTTT. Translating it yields CASSGYNRVGMNTEAFF.

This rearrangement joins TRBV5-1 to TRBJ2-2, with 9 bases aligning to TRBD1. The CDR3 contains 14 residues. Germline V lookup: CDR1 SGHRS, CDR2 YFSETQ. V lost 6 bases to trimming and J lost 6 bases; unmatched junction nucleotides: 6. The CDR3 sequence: CASTGQGFAGELFF. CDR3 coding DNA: TGCGCCAGCACCGGACAGGGGTTCGCCGGGGAGCTGTTTTTT.

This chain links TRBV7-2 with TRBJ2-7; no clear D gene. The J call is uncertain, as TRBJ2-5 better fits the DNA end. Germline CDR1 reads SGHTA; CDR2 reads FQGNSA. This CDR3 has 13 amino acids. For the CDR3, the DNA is TGTGCCAGCAGCTTCCCACCTGAAGAGACCCAGTACTTC. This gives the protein CASSFPPEETQYF.

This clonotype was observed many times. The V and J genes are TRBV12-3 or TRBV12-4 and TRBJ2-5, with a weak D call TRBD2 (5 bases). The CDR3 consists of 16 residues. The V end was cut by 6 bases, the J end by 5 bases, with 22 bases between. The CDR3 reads CASSLSRSSRGETQYF. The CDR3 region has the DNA TGTGCCAGCAGCCTTTCCCGGTCCAGCAGAGGGGAGACCCAGTACTTC.

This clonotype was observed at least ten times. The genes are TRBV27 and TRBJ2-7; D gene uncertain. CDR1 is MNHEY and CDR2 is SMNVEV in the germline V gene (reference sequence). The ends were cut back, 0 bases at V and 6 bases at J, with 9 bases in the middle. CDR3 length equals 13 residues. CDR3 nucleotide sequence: TGTGCCAGCAGTTTATCCAGTACAAGCGAGCAGTACTTC. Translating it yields CASSLSSTSEQYF.

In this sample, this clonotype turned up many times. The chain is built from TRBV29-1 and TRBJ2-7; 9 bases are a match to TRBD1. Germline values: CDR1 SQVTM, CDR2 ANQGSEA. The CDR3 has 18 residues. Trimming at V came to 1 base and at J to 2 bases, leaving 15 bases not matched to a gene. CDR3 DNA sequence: TGCAGCGTTGAAGCGAGGAGGGACAGGGACGGTGTGACCTACGAGCAGTACTTC. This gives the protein CSVEARRDRDGVTYEQYF.

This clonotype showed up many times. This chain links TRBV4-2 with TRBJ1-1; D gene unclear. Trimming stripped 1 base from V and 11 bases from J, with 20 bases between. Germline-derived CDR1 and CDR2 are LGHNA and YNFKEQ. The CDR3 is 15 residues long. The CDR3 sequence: CASSQGGAPISWAFF. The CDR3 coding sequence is TGTGCCAGCAGCCAAGGTGGTGCGCCAATCTCATGGGCTTTCTTT.

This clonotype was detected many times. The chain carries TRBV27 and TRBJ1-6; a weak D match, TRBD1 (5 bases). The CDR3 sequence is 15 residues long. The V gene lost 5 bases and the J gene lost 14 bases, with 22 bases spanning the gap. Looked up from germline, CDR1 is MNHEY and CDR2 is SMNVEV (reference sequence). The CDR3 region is CASSRSGTAPSALHF. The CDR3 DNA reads TGTGCCAGCAGTCGGTCCGGGACCGCCCCGTCGGCCCTCCACTTT.

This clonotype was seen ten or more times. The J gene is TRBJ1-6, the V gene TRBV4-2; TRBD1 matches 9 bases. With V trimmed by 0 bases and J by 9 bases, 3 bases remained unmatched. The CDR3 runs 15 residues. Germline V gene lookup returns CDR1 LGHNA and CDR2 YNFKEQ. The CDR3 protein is CASSQEGQGFSPLHF. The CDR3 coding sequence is TGTGCCAGCAGCCAAGAGGGACAGGGATTTTCACCCCTCCACTTT.

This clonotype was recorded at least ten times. DNA of the CDR3: TGTGCCAGTCATACGGGCTCTGGAAACACCATATATTTT. As protein: CASHTGSGNTIYF. V gene TRBV12-3 or TRBV12-4 combines with J gene TRBJ1-3; D not resolved. The CDR3 spans 13 residues. The ends were cut back, 9 bases at V and 0 bases at J, with 9 bases in the middle.

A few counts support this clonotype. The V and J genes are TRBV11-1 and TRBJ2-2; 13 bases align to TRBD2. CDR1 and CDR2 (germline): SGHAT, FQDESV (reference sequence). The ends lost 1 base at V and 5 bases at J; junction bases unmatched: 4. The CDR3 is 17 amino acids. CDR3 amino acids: CASSLGLLAGGTGELFF. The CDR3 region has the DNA TGTGCCAGCAGCTTAGGACTACTAGCGGGAGGGACCGGGGAGCTGTTTTTT.

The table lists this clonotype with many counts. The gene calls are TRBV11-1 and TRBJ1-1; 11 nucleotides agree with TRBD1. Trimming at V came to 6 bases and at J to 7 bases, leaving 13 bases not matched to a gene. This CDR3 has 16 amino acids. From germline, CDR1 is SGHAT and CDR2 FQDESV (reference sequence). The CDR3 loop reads CASSPRTGGWASEAFF. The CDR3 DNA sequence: TGTGCCAGCAGTCCCCGGACAGGGGGCTGGGCGAGTGAAGCTTTCTTT.

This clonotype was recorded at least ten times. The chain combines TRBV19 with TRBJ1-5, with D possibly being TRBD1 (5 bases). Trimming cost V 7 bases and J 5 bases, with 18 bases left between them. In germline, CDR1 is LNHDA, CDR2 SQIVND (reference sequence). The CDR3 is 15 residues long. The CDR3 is CASNVQGGVHQPQHF. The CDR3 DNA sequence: TGTGCCAGTAATGTCCAGGGAGGGGTGCATCAGCCCCAGCATTTT.

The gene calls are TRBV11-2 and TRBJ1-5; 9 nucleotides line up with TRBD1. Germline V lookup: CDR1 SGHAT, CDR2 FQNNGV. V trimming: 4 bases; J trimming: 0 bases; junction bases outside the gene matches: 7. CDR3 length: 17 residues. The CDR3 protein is CASSSYRGPDSNQPQHF. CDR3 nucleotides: TGTGCCAGCAGCTCATACAGGGGGCCGGATAGCAATCAGCCCCAGCATTTT.

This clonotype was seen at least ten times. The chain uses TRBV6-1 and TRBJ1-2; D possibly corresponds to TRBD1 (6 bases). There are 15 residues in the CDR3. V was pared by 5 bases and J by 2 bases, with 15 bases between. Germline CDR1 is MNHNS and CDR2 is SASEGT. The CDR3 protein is CASSPRDIQNYGYTF. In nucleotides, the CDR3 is TGTGCCAGCAGTCCTCGGGACATACAAAACTATGGCTACACCTTC.

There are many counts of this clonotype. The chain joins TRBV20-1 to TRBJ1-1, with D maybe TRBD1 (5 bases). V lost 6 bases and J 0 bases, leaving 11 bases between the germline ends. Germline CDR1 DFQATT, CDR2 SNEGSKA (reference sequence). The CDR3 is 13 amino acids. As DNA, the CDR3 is TGCAGTGCCAGGGACTTCATGAACACTGAAGCTTTCTTT. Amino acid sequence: CSARDFMNTEAFF.

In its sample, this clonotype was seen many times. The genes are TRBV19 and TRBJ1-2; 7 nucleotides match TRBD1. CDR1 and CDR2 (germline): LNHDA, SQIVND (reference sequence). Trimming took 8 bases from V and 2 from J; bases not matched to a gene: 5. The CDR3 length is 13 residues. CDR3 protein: CASVRGPNYGYTF. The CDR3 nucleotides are TGTGCCAGTGTGAGGGGGCCCAACTATGGCTACACCTTC.